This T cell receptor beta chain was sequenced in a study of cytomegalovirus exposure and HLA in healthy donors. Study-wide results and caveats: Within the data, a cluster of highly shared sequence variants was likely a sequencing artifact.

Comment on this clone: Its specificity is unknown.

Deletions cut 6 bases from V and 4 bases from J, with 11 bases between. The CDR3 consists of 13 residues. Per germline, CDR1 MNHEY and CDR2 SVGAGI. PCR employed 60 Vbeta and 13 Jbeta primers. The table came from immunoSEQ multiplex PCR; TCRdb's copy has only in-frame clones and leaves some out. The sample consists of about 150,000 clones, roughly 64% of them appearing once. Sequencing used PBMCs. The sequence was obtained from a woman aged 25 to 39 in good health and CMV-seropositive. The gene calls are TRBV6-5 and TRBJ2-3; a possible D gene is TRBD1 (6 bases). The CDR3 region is CASSLRGADTQYF. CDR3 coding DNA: TGTGCCAGCAGCCTCAGGGGAGCAGATACGCAGTATTTT.